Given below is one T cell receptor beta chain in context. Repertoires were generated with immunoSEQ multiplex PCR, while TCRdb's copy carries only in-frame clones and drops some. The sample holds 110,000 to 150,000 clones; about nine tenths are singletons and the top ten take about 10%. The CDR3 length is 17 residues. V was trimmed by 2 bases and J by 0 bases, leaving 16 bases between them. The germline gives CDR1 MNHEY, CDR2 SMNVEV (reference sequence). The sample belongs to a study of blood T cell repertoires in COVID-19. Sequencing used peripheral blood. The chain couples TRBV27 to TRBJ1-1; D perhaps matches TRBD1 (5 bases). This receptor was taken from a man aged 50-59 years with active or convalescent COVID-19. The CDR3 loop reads CASSLRGGGLMNTEAFF. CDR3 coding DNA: TGTGCCAGCAGTTTAAGGGGCGGCGGATTGATGAACACTGAAGCTTTCTTT.